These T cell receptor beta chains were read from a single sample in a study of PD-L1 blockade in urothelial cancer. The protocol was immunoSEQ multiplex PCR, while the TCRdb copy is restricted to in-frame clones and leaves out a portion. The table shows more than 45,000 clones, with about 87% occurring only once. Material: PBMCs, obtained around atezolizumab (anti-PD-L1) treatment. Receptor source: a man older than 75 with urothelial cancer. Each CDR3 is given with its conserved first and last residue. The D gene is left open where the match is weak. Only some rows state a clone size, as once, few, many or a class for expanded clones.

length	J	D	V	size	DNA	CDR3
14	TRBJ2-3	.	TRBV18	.	TGTGCCAGCTCACCACGGGCTCAGACAGATACGCAGTATTTT	CASSPRAQTDTQYF
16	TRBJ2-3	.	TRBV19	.	TGTGCCAGTAGTGGGGGCTTTCTGAAGAGCACAGATACGCAGTATTTT	CASSGGFLKSTDTQYF
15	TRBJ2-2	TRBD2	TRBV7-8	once	TGTGCCAGCAGCTTCTTAGCGGGAGGGAGCGGGGAGCTGTTTTTT	CASSFLAGGSGELFF
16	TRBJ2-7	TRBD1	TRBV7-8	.	TGTGCCAGCAGCTCTAGTGCCGGGACAGGGGCCTACGAGCAGTACTTC	CASSSSAGTGAYEQYF
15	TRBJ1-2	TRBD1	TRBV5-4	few	TGTGCCAGCAGCTTGGGAGGACAGGGTAACTATGGCTACACCTTC	CASSLGGQGNYGYTF
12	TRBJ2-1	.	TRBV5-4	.	TGTGCCAGCAGCGCCCAGGACAATGAGCAGTTCTTC	CASSAQDNEQFF
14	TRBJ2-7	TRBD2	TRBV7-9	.	TGTGCCAGCAGCCTTGGGCGGGGGGCCCACGAGCAGTACTTC	CASSLGRGAHEQYF
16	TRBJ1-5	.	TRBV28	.	TGTGCCAGCAGTTCCCCAGGACAGTCACGCAATCAGCCCCAGCATTTT	CASSSPGQSRNQPQHF
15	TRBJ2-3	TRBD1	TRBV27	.	TGTGCCAGCAGTTTATCGACAGGGGGCACAGATACGCAGTATTTT	CASSLSTGGTDTQYF
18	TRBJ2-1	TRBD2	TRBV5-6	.	TGTGCCAGCAGCTTTGGTATCCGACTCCGGGGGGGCCGGAATGAGCAGTTCTTC	CASSFGIRLRGGRNEQFF
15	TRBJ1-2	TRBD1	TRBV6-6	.	TGTGCCAGCAGTTACGGGACAGGGGGCTTATATGGCTACACCTTC	CASSYGTGGLYGYTF
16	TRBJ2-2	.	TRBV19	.	TGTGCCAGCAAAAACCCGGGGGTCCCGAACACCGGGGAGCTGTTTTTT	CASKNPGVPNTGELFF
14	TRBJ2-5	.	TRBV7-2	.	TGTGCCAGCAGCCCTTATTCGTACCAAGAGACCCAGTACTTC	CASSPYSYQETQYF
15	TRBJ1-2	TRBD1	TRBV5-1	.	TGCGCCAGCAGCCGGACAGGGGGCGCGAAGGATGGCTACACCTTC	CASSRTGGAKDGYTF
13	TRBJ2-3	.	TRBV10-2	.	TGCGCCAGCAGTGTCGGGAACGAATATACGCAGTATTTT	CASSVGNEYTQYF
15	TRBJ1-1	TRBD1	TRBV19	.	TGTGCCAGTAGTCTCCGGGACAGGATTGATACTGAAGCTTTCTTT	CASSLRDRIDTEAFF
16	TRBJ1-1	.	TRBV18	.	TGTGCCAGCTCACCACCCAAAAGGGGAGGAGGCACTGAAGCTTTCTTT	CASSPPKRGGGTEAFF
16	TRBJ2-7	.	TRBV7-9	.	TGTGCCAGCAGCTTAGCGTCGAGCGGAACGACGTCCGAGCAGTACTTC	CASSLASSGTTSEQYF
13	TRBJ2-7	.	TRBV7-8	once	TGTGCCAGCAGCTTGCGGAATTTCTACGAGCAGTACTTC	CASSLRNFYEQYF
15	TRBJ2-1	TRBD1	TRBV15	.	TGTGCCACCAGCTCCCCGGGACAGGGAAGGAATGAGCAGTTCTTC	CATSSPGQGRNEQFF
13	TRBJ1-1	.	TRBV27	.	TGTGCCAGCAGTTTTAGCGGTGGCACTGAAGCTTTCTTT	CASSFSGGTEAFF
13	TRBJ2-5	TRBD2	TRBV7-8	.	TGTGCCAGCGGGCTAGGACTAGCGAAGACCCAGTACTTC	CASGLGLAKTQYF